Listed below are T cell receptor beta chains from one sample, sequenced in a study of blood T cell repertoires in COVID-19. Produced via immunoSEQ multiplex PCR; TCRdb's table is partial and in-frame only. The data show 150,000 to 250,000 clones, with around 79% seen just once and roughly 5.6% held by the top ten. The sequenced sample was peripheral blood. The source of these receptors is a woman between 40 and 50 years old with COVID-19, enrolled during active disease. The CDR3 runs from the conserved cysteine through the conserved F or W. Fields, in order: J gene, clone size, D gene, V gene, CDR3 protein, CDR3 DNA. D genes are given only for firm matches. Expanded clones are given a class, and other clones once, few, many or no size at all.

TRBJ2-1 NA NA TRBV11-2 CASSLDTMGVGSYNEQFF TGTGCCAGCAGCTTAGATACGATGGGAGTAGGCTCCTACAATGAGCAGTTCTTC
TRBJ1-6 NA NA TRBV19 CASSIGWGLFESPLHF TGTGCCAGTAGTATCGGCTGGGGGCTATTCGAATCACCCCTCCACTTT
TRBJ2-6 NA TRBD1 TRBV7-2 CATNYGGQAGANVLTF TGTGCCACCAACTACGGGGGACAGGCTGGGGCCAACGTCCTGACTTTC
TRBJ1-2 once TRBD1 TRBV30 CAWSVRFRQGVGYGYTF TGTGCCTGGAGTGTACGCTTTCGGCAGGGGGTCGGCTATGGCTACACCTTC
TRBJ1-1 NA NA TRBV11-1 CASSLEQPTNTEAFF TGTGCCAGCAGCTTAGAACAGCCCACGAACACTGAAGCTTTCTTT
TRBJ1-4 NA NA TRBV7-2 CASSLSEKLFF TGTGCCAGCAGCTTAAGCGAAAAACTGTTTTTT
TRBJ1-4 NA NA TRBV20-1 CSASARSEKLFF TGCAGTGCTAGTGCGCGATCCGAAAAACTGTTTTTT
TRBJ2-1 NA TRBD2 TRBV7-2 CASSRDWTSGNNEQFF TGTGCCAGCAGCCGCGACTGGACTAGCGGTAACAATGAGCAGTTCTTC
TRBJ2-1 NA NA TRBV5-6 CASSPSSYNEQFF TGTGCCAGCAGCCCCAGCTCCTACAATGAGCAGTTCTTC
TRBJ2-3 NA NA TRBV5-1 CASSSIGGLVGTDTQYF TGCGCCAGCAGCTCCATCGGCGGCCTTGTCGGCACAGATACGCAGTATTTT
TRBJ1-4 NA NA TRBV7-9 CASSLDRRLFF TGTGCCAGCAGCTTAGACAGGCGGCTGTTTTTT
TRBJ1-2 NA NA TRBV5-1 CASSLGAQQGGGYTF TGCGCCAGCAGCTTGGGGGCCCAACAGGGCGGAGGCTACACCTTC
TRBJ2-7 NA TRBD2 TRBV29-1 CSVDEGGGRSYEQYF TGCAGCGTTGATGAAGGCGGGGGGCGCTCCTACGAGCAGTACTTC
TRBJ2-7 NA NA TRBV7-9 CASNLQGSGYEQYF TGTGCCAGCAACCTACAGGGTTCAGGCTACGAGCAGTACTTC